Listed here are 31 T cell receptor beta chains from one sample, sequenced in a study of T cell repertoires in aging, cancer and after chemotherapy. TCR beta rearrangements were amplified from peripheral blood genomic DNA. Rearranged V-D-J TRB sequences were amplified with a mixed TRB-A/B primer pool. One entry per CDR3 protein, called by TCRdb with MiXCR from the multiplex PCR reads. The sample shows over 8,500 distinct CDR3 sequences, less than 30% of them seen only once. The sequencing input was blood. The origin of the receptors is a human donor in good health.

The rearrangement joins TRBV24-1 to TRBJ2-2; D is uncertain. This CDR3 is 14 amino acids long. V dropped 6 bases and J dropped 4 bases, with 11 bases sitting between them. Germline-derived CDR1 and CDR2 are KGHDR and SFDVKD. CDR3 in DNA: TGTGCCACCAGTTCGTCAGAGTTCACCGGGGAGCTGTTTTTT. Amino acids: CATSSSEFTGELFF.

The rearrangement links TRBV11-2 to TRBJ2-5; 7 bases line up with TRBD2. Per germline, CDR1 SGHAT and CDR2 FQNNGV. The V segment lost 0 bases and the J segment 0 bases; nucleotides outside the gene matches: 1. The CDR3 runs 15 residues. For the CDR3, the DNA is TGTGCCAGCAGCTTAGATAGCGGGTACCAAGAGACCCAGTACTTC. Protein: CASSLDSGYQETQYF. Complete variable domain (other parts from reference TRBV11-2 and TRBJ2-5): EAGVAQSPRYKIIEKRQSVAFWCNPISGHATLYWYQQILGQGPKLLIQFQNNGVVDDSQLPKDRFSAERLKGVDSTLKIQPAKLEDSAVYLCASSLDSGYQETQYFGPGTRLLVL.

This clonotype was counted only a few times. This sequence joins TRBV4-3 and TRBJ2-7, with TRBD2 matching over 7 bases. CDR3 size: 14 residues. The germline V gene encodes CDR1 LGHNA and CDR2 YSLEER. J gave up 3 bases and V 3 bases, and 5 bases lay outside the gene matches. CDR3 sequence reads: CASSQGRGDYEQYF. The CDR3 nucleotides are TGCGCCAGCAGCCAGGGCCGGGGGGACTACGAGCAGTACTTC.

The J gene is TRBJ2-2, the V gene TRBV5-1; 7 nucleotides match TRBD1. The CDR3 extends over 16 amino acids. V lost 4 bases to trimming and J lost 1 base; unmatched junction nucleotides: 7. The germline CDR1 and CDR2 sequences are SGHRS and YFSETQ. CDR3 sequence: CASSQGTVLNTGELFF. The CDR3 region has the DNA TGCGCCAGCAGCCAGGGGACAGTGCTGAACACCGGGGAGCTGTTTTTT.

The J gene is TRBJ1-1, the V gene TRBV11-2, with D hard to call. V lost 5 bases to trimming and J lost 1 base, with 14 bases between them. Germline V lookup: CDR1 SGHAT, CDR2 FQNNGV. The CDR3 sequence is 15 residues long. CDR3 in DNA: TGTGCCAGCAGCCCCCGCGCTTCGGGGAACACTGAAGCTTTCTTT. Translated, it gives CASSPRASGNTEAFF.

This clonotype was picked up one time. V is TRBV19 and J is TRBJ1-4; possible D gene TRBD1, 5 bases. CDR1 and CDR2 from the germline V gene are LNHDA and SQIVND (reference sequence). Trimming removed 7 bases from V and 14 bases from J, with 26 bases in between. The CDR3 is 15 amino acids. In DNA, the CDR3 is TGTGCCAGTAATACGCAAACCGGGACCGTGCAAAGGCTGTTTTTT. Protein sequence: CASNTQTGTVQRLFF. Full variable domain (outside the CDR3, taken from reference TRBV19 and TRBJ1-4): DGGITQSPKYLFRKEGQNVTLSCEQNLNHDAMYWYRQDPGQGLRLIYYSQIVNDFQKGDIAEGYSVSREKKESFPLTVTSAQKNPTAFYLCASNTQTGTVQRLFFGSGTQLSVL.

The CDR3 bases are TGTGCCAGCAGCGTTAGGGGCGAGCAGTACTTC. Its translation: CASSVRGEQYF. The chain is built from TRBV7-9 and TRBJ2-7, with TRBD1 as a possible D gene (5 bases). This CDR3 has 11 residues. CDR1 is SEHNR, CDR2 FQNEAQ, per germline (reference sequence). V lost 5 bases and J lost 6, with 8 bases in between.

The gene calls are TRBV5-6 and TRBJ2-6; D may be TRBD2 (6 bases). The V end was cut by 10 bases, the J end by 0 bases, with 17 bases between. The CDR3 totals 16 residues. Germline V gene lookup returns CDR1 SGHDT and CDR2 YYEEEE. The CDR3 nucleotides read TGTGCCTCCAAGTGGGGGGAGGACTCTGGGGCCAACGTCCTGACTTTC. The encoded protein is CASKWGEDSGANVLTF. The full variable domain, its missing parts supplied by reference TRBV5-6 and TRBJ2-6, is DAGVTQSPTHLIKTRGQQVTLRCSPKSGHDTVSWYQQALGQGPQFIFQYYEEEERQRGNFPDRFSGHQFPNYSSELNVNALLLGDSALYLCASKWGEDSGANVLTFGAGSRLTVL.

This clonotype was seen more than once but under ten times. This chain uses TRBV6-6 with TRBJ2-7, with 7 nucleotides matching TRBD1. V was pared by 0 bases and J by 3 bases, with 5 bases of the junction left unmatched. The CDR3 is 15 residues long. Germline lookup yields CDR1 MNHNY and CDR2 SVGAGI (reference sequence). The CDR3, as DNA: TGTGCCAGCAGTTACTCGAGTGACAGGGACTACGAGCAGTACTTC. It is translated as CASSYSSDRDYEQYF.

This chain connects TRBV7-9 to TRBJ2-3; D is undetermined. CDR3 size: 15 residues. In germline, CDR1 is SEHNR, CDR2 FQNEAQ (reference sequence). Between the trimmed V and J ends, which lost 5 bases and 0 bases, there was a span of 12 bases. The CDR3 loop reads CASSVSDPSTDTQYF. DNA of the CDR3: TGTGCCAGCAGCGTCAGCGATCCTAGCACAGATACGCAGTATTTT.

The chain combines TRBV7-2 with TRBJ1-1, with D uncertain. V shed 4 bases and J shed 4 bases, with 4 bases lying between them. CDR3 length: 11 residues. Germline V gives CDR1 SGHTA, CDR2 FQGNSA. Written as DNA, the CDR3 is TGTGCCAGCAGCTACCGCACTGAAGCTTTCTTT. Its protein is CASSYRTEAFF.

The genes are TRBV7-9 and TRBJ2-5; D gene ambiguous. Germline loops: CDR1 SEHNR, CDR2 FQNEAQ (reference sequence). Trimming removed 2 bases at V and 1 base at J, with 5 bases between. The CDR3 runs 13 residues. The CDR3 bases are TGTGCCAGCAGCTTACGTCCCCAAGAGACCCAGTACTTC. It specifies CASSLRPQETQYF.

This chain joins TRBV7-2 and TRBJ2-2; D uncertain. With 3 bases removed from V and 2 bases from J, the gap between germline ends came to 7 bases. The CDR3 sequence is 14 residues long. Germline V lookup: CDR1 SGHTA, CDR2 FQGNSA. Here the CDR3 DNA reads TGTGCCAGCAGCTTGGATAGCAACACCGGGGAGCTGTTTTTT. It yields the protein CASSLDSNTGELFF.

This rearrangement joins TRBV5-1 to TRBJ2-7; D not resolved. The tail of the sequence fits TRBJ2-5 better, so the J call may be wrong. The CDR3 is 13 residues long. The germline V gene has CDR1 SGHRS and CDR2 YFSETQ. CDR3 in amino acids: CASSFGLQETQYF. In DNA, the CDR3 is TGCGCCAGCAGCTTCGGGCTCCAAGAGACCCAGTACTTC.

Judged by abundance, this clonotype is medium-sized. CDR3 DNA: TGTGCCAGCAGCCCACAGCCGGGGATGGGGACGGAGCAGTACTTC. It is translated as CASSPQPGMGTEQYF. The rearrangement links TRBV7-2 to TRBJ2-7; D might be TRBD1 or TRBD2, each matching 5 bases. V lost 5 bases and J 7 bases, leaving 21 bases between the germline ends. CDR1 is SGHTA, CDR2 FQGNSA, per germline. The CDR3 extends over 15 amino acids.

This clonotype was recorded a few times. CDR3 DNA sequence: TGTGCCAGCAGCTTGAGCTCTGGAAACACCATATATTTT. Translated: CASSLSSGNTIYF. V and J are TRBV7-9 and TRBJ1-3; no clear D gene. The V gene lost 3 bases and the J gene lost 0 bases, with 3 bases spanning the gap. The CDR3 extends over 13 amino acids. Germline loops: CDR1 SEHNR, CDR2 FQNEAQ (reference sequence).

The J gene is TRBJ1-5, the V gene TRBV12-3 or TRBV12-4; the match to TRBD1 covers 8 bases. The CDR3 extends over 14 amino acids. J gave up 2 bases and V 5 bases, and 2 bases lay outside the gene matches. CDR3 amino acids: CASSAGQGNQPQHF. The CDR3 region has the DNA TGTGCCAGCAGTGCGGGACAGGGCAATCAGCCCCAGCATTTT.

This chain uses TRBV6-5 with TRBJ2-5, with 8 bases fitting TRBD2. Germline V lookup: CDR1 MNHEY, CDR2 SVGAGI. V was clipped by 3 bases and J by 4 bases; unmatched bases: 7. The length of the CDR3 is 15 residues. CDR3 nucleotides: TGTGCCAGCAGTTATTCCGGGGGGGGCCTAGAGACCCAGTACTTC. Its protein is CASSYSGGGLETQYF.

This rearrangement joins TRBV12-3 or TRBV12-4 to TRBJ1-3; no definite D call. This CDR3 is built from 15 residues. V was trimmed by 8 bases and J by 0 bases, leaving 14 bases between them. CDR3: CASLPRLDSGNTIYF. The CDR3 region has the DNA TGTGCCAGCCTCCCTAGGCTAGACTCTGGAAACACCATATATTTT.

This clonotype is judged medium-sized. The rearrangement joins TRBV29-1 to TRBJ2-1, with 7 bases that match TRBD2. V dropped 3 bases and J dropped 5; count of bases not matched to a gene: 13. Germline V gene sequence: CDR1 SQVTM, CDR2 ANQGSEA. CDR3 length: 16 amino acids. The CDR3 coding sequence is TGCAGCGTTGACGCAAGGGAGGGGTACGAGAACAATGAGCAGTTCTTC. It specifies CSVDAREGYENNEQFF.

The chain joins TRBV7-2 to TRBJ2-1; 9 bases are shared with TRBD1. The CDR3 sequence is 22 residues long. The V gene's germline CDR1 is SGHTA and CDR2 FQGNSA. The junction had 22 bases not matched to a gene; V was cut back by 3 bases and J by 1 base. The CDR3 spells CASSLTLTGGPLPNLSYNEQFF. Here the CDR3 DNA reads TGTGCCAGCAGCTTGACCCTCACAGGGGGCCCCCTCCCCAATTTGTCCTACAATGAGCAGTTCTTC.

This clonotype came up a few times. The gene calls are TRBV28 and TRBJ1-6; no firm D call. There are 13 residues in the CDR3. CDR1 and CDR2 (germline): MDHEN, SYDVKM. Trimming stripped 1 base from V and 10 bases from J, with 8 bases between. Written as DNA, the CDR3 is TGTGCCAGCAGTTTATCCCATAGGTCACCCCTCCACTTT. Amino acids: CASSLSHRSPLHF.

V usage is TRBV6-1 and J usage is TRBJ1-2; D call uncertain. CDR1 and CDR2 from the germline V gene are MNHNS and SASEGT. V lost 7 bases and J lost 4, with 13 bases in between. The CDR3 spans 13 residues. As DNA, the CDR3 is TGTGCCAGCATATTATCATCCGTCTATGGCTACACCTTC. This encodes CASILSSVYGYTF.

This clonotype was counted only a few times. The chain couples TRBV30 to TRBJ1-2; 7 positions agree with TRBD1. V trimming: 4 bases; J trimming: 4 bases; junction bases outside the gene matches: 12. This CDR3 has 15 residues. Germline V gives CDR1 GTSNPN, CDR2 SVGIG (reference sequence). The CDR3 DNA follows: TGTGCCTGGACAAAAGCCTTTGACAGGGCCTATGGCTACACCTTC. Protein product: CAWTKAFDRAYGYTF.

The chain uses TRBV6-5 and TRBJ2-3, with D unclear. Trimming pared 7 bases from V and 0 bases from J, leaving 14 bases between. The CDR3 is 15 amino acids. Germline V gene lookup returns CDR1 MNHEY and CDR2 SVGAGI. CDR3 region: CASTPDLASTDTQYF. In DNA form, the CDR3 reads TGTGCCAGCACCCCCGACCTGGCGAGCACAGATACGCAGTATTTT.

The gene calls are TRBV21-1 and TRBJ1-3; TRBD1, as called in the table, went unchecked against the DNA. TRBV21-1 counts as a pseudogene. This CDR3 contains 17 residues. CDR3 sequence (DNA): TGTGCCAGCAGCAAAGCGCGGGCAGGGACAAGTACAAACACCATATATTTT. Residues: CASSKARAGTSTNTIYF.

This clonotype has only a few counts. This chain connects TRBV18 to TRBJ2-1, with D maybe TRBD1 (7 bases). CDR3 length: 13 residues. Trimming cost V 2 bases and J 8 bases, with 10 bases left between them. The germline CDR1 and CDR2 sequences are KGHSH and LQKENI. CDR3 sequence reads: CASSPDREDEQFF. The CDR3 nucleotides are TGTGCCAGCTCACCAGACAGGGAGGATGAGCAGTTCTTC. Full variable domain (remainder filled in from reference TRBV18 and TRBJ2-1): NAGVMQNPRHLVRRRGQEARLRCSPMKGHSHVYWYRQLPEEGLKFMVYLQKENIIDESGMPKERFSAEFPKEGPSILRIQQVVRGDSAAYFCASSPDREDEQFFGPGTRLTVL.

The rearrangement joins TRBV30 to TRBJ2-5; 10 bases fit TRBD1. V trimming: 0 bases; J trimming: 4 bases; junction bases outside the gene matches: 11. The CDR3 contains 17 residues. The germline gives CDR1 GTSNPN, CDR2 SVGIG (reference sequence). The CDR3 region is CAWSVRGQGWARETQYF. Written as DNA, the CDR3 is TGTGCCTGGAGTGTAAGGGGACAGGGGTGGGCTCGAGAGACCCAGTACTTC.

This clonotype was detected only a few times. The rearrangement joins TRBV18 to TRBJ2-7, with 8 bases that match TRBD1. Germline trimming cut 3 bases from V and 3 bases from J; bases unmatched to any gene: 4. Per the germline V gene, CDR1 is KGHSH and CDR2 is LQKENI. The CDR3 contains 14 residues. CDR3 sequence (DNA): TGTGCCAGCTCACCCCAAGGACAGGGCTACGAGCAGTACTTC. Translating gives CASSPQGQGYEQYF.

The chain links TRBV20-1 to TRBJ2-3; maybe TRBD1 (5 bases). CDR1 DFQATT and CDR2 SNEGSKA come from the germline V gene (reference sequence). This CDR3 is built from 18 residues. V was cut by 0 bases and J by 2 bases, with 21 bases left in between. The CDR3 nucleotides read TGCAGTGCTAGAGATAGGGATTCGACAGCTTCTATCACAGATACGCAGTATTTT. The encoded protein is CSARDRDSTASITDTQYF.

This clonotype was observed a few times. The CDR3 loop is CAWNLGDISSYEQYF. The CDR3 coding sequence is TGTGCCTGGAACCTAGGGGACATTTCGTCCTACGAGCAGTACTTC. The rearrangement joins TRBV30 to TRBJ2-7; tentatively, D is TRBD1 (6 bases). The CDR3 spans 15 residues. Germline CDR1 GTSNPN, CDR2 SVGIG (reference sequence). Trimming shortened V by 4 bases and J by 1 base, and 17 bases separated the two germline ends.